One and the same sample provided the 14 T cell receptor beta chains below, sequenced in a study of Ad26.COV2.S vaccination and SARS-CoV-2 variants. Libraries were prepared by immunoSEQ multiplex PCR; TCRdb keeps only in-frame clonotypes and omits some of them. Of about 350,000 clones listed, about 91% are singletons. Sequences were derived from peripheral blood, sampled after recovery from COVID-19. Receptors originate from a human donor who had recovered from COVID-19.

This clone occurred a few times. The CDR3 here is CASSQVAQLPSGYTF. As DNA, the CDR3 is TGTGCCAGCAGCCAAGTGGCACAGCTCCCGTCCGGCTACACCTTC. V is TRBV3-1 (or the pseudogene TRBV3-2) and J is TRBJ1-2; the D is unclear. The CDR3 extends over 15 amino acids. Trimming left V 1 base short and J 8 bases short, with 17 bases between. Germline CDR1 reads LGHDT; CDR2 reads YNNKEL (reference sequence).

The chain links TRBV7-8 to TRBJ1-1; D unresolved. V was trimmed by 5 bases and J by 6 bases, leaving 16 bases between them. CDR3 size: 14 residues. The V gene's germline CDR1 is SGHVS and CDR2 FQNEAQ. CDR3 in amino acids: CASSPLGRRSEAFF. CDR3 coding DNA: TGTGCCAGCAGCCCCCTGGGCAGAAGGTCTGAAGCTTTCTTT.

The chain couples TRBV5-1 to TRBJ2-2; either TRBD1 or TRBD2 may supply D (5 bases each). V dropped 7 bases and J dropped 0 bases, with 10 bases sitting between them. Germline V lookup: CDR1 SGHRS, CDR2 YFSETQ. This CDR3 is built from 14 residues. The CDR3, as DNA: TGCGCCAGCCGCTGGGGGTCGAACACCGGGGAGCTGTTTTTT. This encodes CASRWGSNTGELFF.

V is TRBV9 and J is TRBJ2-3; 10 positions match TRBD2. V lost 3 bases to trimming and J lost 4 bases; unmatched junction nucleotides: 8. The CDR3 runs 16 residues. In germline, CDR1 is SGDLS, CDR2 YYNGEE. CDR3 sequence: CASSGPLAGGPDTQYF. The CDR3 DNA reads TGTGCCAGCAGCGGGCCTTTAGCGGGGGGCCCAGATACGCAGTATTTT.

The V call is TRBV7-6, the J call TRBJ1-6; D perhaps matches TRBD1 (5 bases). CDR3 length: 14 residues. From germline, CDR1 is SGHVS and CDR2 FNYEAQ. With 5 bases removed from V and 6 bases from J, the gap between germline ends came to 11 bases. The CDR3 nucleotides read TGTGCCAGCAGCCTGGACACCACTAATTCACCCCTCCACTTT. Translating gives CASSLDTTNSPLHF.

The chain employs TRBV12-3 or TRBV12-4 and TRBJ2-1; D not resolved. Trimming left V 5 bases short and J 8 bases short, with 13 bases between. There are 13 residues in the CDR3. The CDR3 spells CASSLRGTDEQFF. The DNA for the CDR3 is TGTGCCAGCAGTCTAAGAGGTACCGATGAGCAGTTCTTC.

The chain uses TRBV6-5 and TRBJ2-6, with 7 bases lining up with TRBD1. CDR3 size: 15 residues. V dropped 5 bases and J dropped 4; count of bases not matched to a gene: 5. From germline, CDR1 is MNHEY and CDR2 SVGAGI. CDR3 in DNA: TGTGCCAGCAGTCACAGGGGATCCGGGGCCAACGTCCTGACTTTC. Protein product: CASSHRGSGANVLTF.

V and J are TRBV6-5 and TRBJ1-5; 9 nucleotides agree with TRBD1. V lost 8 bases and J lost 9; bases outside the gene matches: 14. The CDR3 runs to 15 residues. Germline V gene data show CDR1 as MNHEY and CDR2 as SVGAGI. The DNA for the CDR3 is TGTGCCAGCTCACCACAGGGGGCCGCGGGAGGGCCCCAGCATTTT. This sequence encodes CASSPQGAAGGPQHF.

This chain connects TRBV5-5 to TRBJ1-3; D gene uncertain. V lost 2 bases to trimming and J lost 2 bases, with 11 bases between them. Germline CDR1 SGHKS, CDR2 YYEKEE (reference sequence). This CDR3 is 15 amino acids long. The CDR3 is CASSLYGSAGNTIYF. The CDR3 bases are TGTGCCAGCAGCTTATATGGTTCAGCTGGAAACACCATATATTTT.

Note on this clone: The same CDR3 arises from other DNA sequences in this sample as well. The chain employs TRBV6-5 and TRBJ1-2; possibly TRBD1 for D (5 bases). V dropped 2 bases and J dropped 4 bases, with 8 bases sitting between them. This CDR3 spans 13 amino acids. The germline V gene has CDR1 MNHEY and CDR2 SVGAGI. The CDR3 loop is CASSYGDSYGYTF. In DNA form, the CDR3 reads TGTGCCAGCAGTTACGGCGACAGCTATGGCTACACCTTC.

V is TRBV5-8 and J is TRBJ2-1, with D unclear. The V end lost 4 bases, the J end lost 5 bases, and 7 bases lay between the germline ends. The CDR3 consists of 12 residues. Germline-derived CDR1 and CDR2 are SGHTS and YDEGEE. The CDR3 reads CASSPIHNEQFF. CDR3 bases: TGTGCCAGCAGCCCAATTCACAATGAGCAGTTCTTC. The full variable domain, with the rest looked up from reference TRBV5-8 and TRBJ2-1, is EAGVTQSPTHLIKTRGQQATLRCSPISGHTSVYWYQQALGLGLQFLLWYDEGEERNRGNFPPRFSGRQFPNYSSELNVNALELEDSALYLCASSPIHNEQFFGPGTRLTVL.

The chain has TRBV13 and TRBJ1-2; the D is unclear. The CDR3 has 15 residues. Trimming shortened V by 5 bases and J by 2 bases, and 15 bases separated the two germline ends. From germline, CDR1 is PRHDT and CDR2 FYEKMQ (reference sequence). In DNA form, the CDR3 reads TGTGCCAGCAGCCCGCGTGGCATTCGGAACTATGGCTACACCTTC. It is translated as CASSPRGIRNYGYTF.

On this clone: Other DNA sequences from this sample encode an identical CDR3 as well. The J gene is TRBJ2-7, the V gene TRBV18; D is perhaps TRBD1 (5 bases). Trimming stripped 3 bases from V and 5 bases from J, with 8 bases between. CDR3 length equals 12 residues. CDR1 is KGHSH, CDR2 LQKENI, per germline. CDR3 loop: CASSPQGHEQYF. The DNA of the CDR3 is TGTGCCAGCTCACCGCAGGGCCACGAGCAGTACTTC.

J is TRBJ1-2 and V is TRBV5-4; 7 bases fit TRBD1. This CDR3 has 15 amino acids. Trimming at V came to 1 base and at J to 2 bases, leaving 5 bases not matched to a gene. The germline gives CDR1 SGHNT, CDR2 YYREEE (reference sequence). CDR3 residues: CASSLRDSLNYGYTF. The CDR3 nucleotides are TGTGCCAGCAGCTTGAGGGACAGCTTAAACTATGGCTACACCTTC.